A selection of T cell receptor beta chains follows, all from one sample in a study of vaccination and CD4 T cells after COVID-19. No antigens are known for them. TCRdb fed the PCR reads into MiXCR, producing one record per CDR3 protein. The sample consists of just under 20,000 distinct CDR3 sequences, about 40% of them appearing once. The sample here was CD4+ T cells from blood, cultured in vitro, taken before SARS-CoV-2 vaccination. The receptors come from a human donor who received a COVID-19 vaccine. The CDR3 runs from the conserved cysteine through the conserved F or W. D genes are given only for firm matches. Rows give clone size only sometimes, using once, few, many, or a class for an expanded clone.

.,TRBJ2-2,TRBV10-1,few,CASSGRLNTGELFF,TGCGCCAGCAGTGGACGGTTGAACACCGGGGAGCTGTTTTTT
.,TRBJ1-1,TRBV28,.,CASSSPPTGTEAFF,TGTGCCAGCAGTTCGCCCCCCACAGGAACTGAAGCTTTCTTT
.,TRBJ2-1,TRBV12-3/TRBV12-4,.,CASSLESYNEQFF,TGTGCCAGCAGCTTGGAGTCCTACAATGAGCAGTTCTTC
.,TRBJ1-5,TRBV20-1,few,CSARPQGAPQHF,TGCAGTGCTAGACCACAGGGAGCGCCCCAGCATTTT
.,TRBJ2-1,TRBV2,.,CASSENLINRYNEQFF,TGTGCCAGCAGTGAAAACTTGATTAACCGTTACAATGAGCAGTTCTTC
.,TRBJ2-7,TRBV6-5,.,CASSYKGTPGGEQYF,TGTGCCAGCAGTTACAAGGGGACCCCCGGGGGAGAGCAGTACTTC
TRBD2,TRBJ2-5,TRBV20-1,few,CSATTSGETQYF,TGCAGTGCGACGACTAGCGGGGAGACCCAGTACTTC
TRBD2,TRBJ2-5,TRBV5-1,.,CASSWGLAGRRETQYF,TGCGCCAGCAGCTGGGGACTAGCGGGACGACGAGAGACCCAGTACTTC
.,TRBJ2-2,TRBV7-9,.,CASSSHVENTGELFF,TGTGCCAGCAGCTCCCACGTGGAGAACACCGGGGAGCTGTTTTTT
.,TRBJ1-4,TRBV2,.,CASSEQGEKLFF,TGTGCCAGCAGTGAACAGGGCGAAAAACTGTTTTTT
.,TRBJ1-3,TRBV19,few,CASTPERGRNTIYF,TGTGCCAGTACCCCGGAGAGGGGGAGAAACACCATATATTTT
TRBD2,TRBJ2-7,TRBV5-4,.,CASSLGIAGDYEQYF,TGTGCCAGCAGCTTGGGGATAGCGGGGGACTACGAGCAGTACTTC
.,TRBJ2-3,TRBV10-1,.,CASSGERPSTDTQYF,TGCGCCAGCAGTGGAGAACGACCTTCCACAGATACGCAGTATTTT
TRBD1,TRBJ1-3,TRBV7-2,few,CASSPQGAGGNTIYF,TGTGCCAGCAGCCCACAGGGGGCAGGAGGAAACACCATATATTTT
TRBD1,TRBJ1-1,TRBV29-1,.,CSAEGQGSTEAFF,TGCAGCGCCGAGGGACAGGGATCCACTGAAGCTTTCTTT
.,TRBJ1-2,TRBV20-1,few,CSARRTVGYGYTF,TGCAGTGCTAGACGGACAGTCGGCTATGGCTACACCTTC
TRBD2,TRBJ2-7,TRBV2,few,CASSGSGGRKEQYF,TGTGCCAGCAGTGGATCGGGGGGGCGTAAGGAGCAGTACTTC
TRBD1,TRBJ1-5,TRBV2,.,CASRTAGTGGQPQHF,TGTGCCAGCAGGACTGCCGGGACAGGGGGTCAGCCCCAGCATTTT
.,TRBJ2-7,TRBV7-8,.,CASSLLTQYYEQYF,TGTGCCAGCAGCTTACTTACACAGTACTACGAGCAGTACTTC
.,TRBJ2-5,TRBV11-3,.,CASSLGWGGGSETQYF,TGTGCCAGCAGCTTAGGGTGGGGAGGGGGTTCGGAGACCCAGTACTTC
TRBD1,TRBJ1-1,TRBV12-3/TRBV12-4,.,CASSRQGARAEAFF,TGTGCCAGCAGCCGACAGGGGGCGAGGGCTGAAGCTTTCTTT
TRBD2,TRBJ2-5,TRBV7-9,.,CASSFFLAGEQETQYF,TGTGCCAGCAGCTTTTTCCTAGCGGGGGAACAAGAGACCCAGTACTTC
.,TRBJ2-5,TRBV20-1,.,CSASSMGGAETQYF,TGCAGTGCTAGTTCAATGGGGGGCGCGGAGACCCAGTACTTC
.,TRBJ2-2,TRBV18,.,CASSRGQSNTGELFF,TGTGCCAGCTCACGCGGACAGTCGAACACCGGGGAGCTGTTTTTT
TRBD1,TRBJ2-7,TRBV20-1,few,CSARETGGYEQYF,TGCAGTGCTAGGGAGACAGGGGGCTACGAGCAGTACTTC
.,TRBJ2-5,TRBV12-3/TRBV12-4,.,CASSPAKGGIQETQYF,TGTGCCAGCAGCCCTGCCAAGGGGGGGATCCAAGAGACCCAGTACTTC
TRBD1,TRBJ2-3,TRBV7-9,.,CASSPRDRERTGTTDTQYF,TGTGCCAGCAGCCCGCGGGACAGGGAGAGGACTGGCACCACAGATACGCAGTATTTT
.,TRBJ1-2,TRBV10-3,.,CAMTRDLNYGYTF,TGTGCCATGACCAGGGACTTAAACTATGGCTACACCTTC